The clone carrying this TCR delta chain appeared a few times. The protein TCRdb lists belongs to a much larger clone and differs from this DNA's translation at residue 11, which points to a read error; the protein shown is made from the DNA. The sample carries other DNA sequences with the same CDR3. The data belong to a study of gamma-delta chains in newborns, infants, children. TCRdb fed the reads to CATT. Among about 15,000 delta-chain clones listed, roughly 7% were seen once. The length of the CDR3 is 19 residues. J lost 1 base, V lost 3 bases, and 5 bases had no gene match. Germline-derived CDR1 and CDR2 are GEAIGNYY and EKD.

The chain employs TRDV2 and TRDJ3; 13 bases line up with TRDD3. The source material was blood. The receptor comes from a child who was a newborn, infant or young child, either healthy, febrile or measles-vaccinated (not recorded which). In DNA form, the CDR3 reads TGTGCCTGTGACGGAGTACTGGGGGATACGTCCTGGGACACCCGACAGATGTTTTTC. Translated: CACDGVLGDTSWDTRQMFF.